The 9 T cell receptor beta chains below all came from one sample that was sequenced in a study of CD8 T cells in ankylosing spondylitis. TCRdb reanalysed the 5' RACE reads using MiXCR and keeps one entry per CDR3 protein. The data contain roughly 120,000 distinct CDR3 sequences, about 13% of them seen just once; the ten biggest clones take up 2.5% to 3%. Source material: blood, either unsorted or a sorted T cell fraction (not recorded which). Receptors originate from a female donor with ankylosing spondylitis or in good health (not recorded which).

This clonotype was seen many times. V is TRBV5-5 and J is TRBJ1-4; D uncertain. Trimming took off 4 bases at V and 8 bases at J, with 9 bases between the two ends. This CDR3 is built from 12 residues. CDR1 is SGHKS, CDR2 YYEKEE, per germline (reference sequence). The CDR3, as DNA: TGTGCCAGCAGCCGGAACGGGGAAAAACTGTTTTTT. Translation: CASSRNGEKLFF.

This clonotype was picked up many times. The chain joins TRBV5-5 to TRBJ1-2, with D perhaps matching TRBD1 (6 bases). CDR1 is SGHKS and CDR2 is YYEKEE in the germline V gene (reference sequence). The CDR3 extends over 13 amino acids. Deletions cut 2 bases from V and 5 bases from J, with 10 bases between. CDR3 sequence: CASSFQGPYGYTF. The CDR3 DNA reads TGTGCCAGCAGCTTTCAGGGGCCGTATGGCTACACCTTC.

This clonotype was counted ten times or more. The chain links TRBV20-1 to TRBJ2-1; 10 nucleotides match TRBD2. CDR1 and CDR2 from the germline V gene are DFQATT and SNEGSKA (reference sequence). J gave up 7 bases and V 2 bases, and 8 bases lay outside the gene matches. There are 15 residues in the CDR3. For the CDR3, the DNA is TGCAGTGCTAGATTAGCTAGCGGGAGTGATAATGAGCAGTTCTTC. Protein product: CSARLASGSDNEQFF.

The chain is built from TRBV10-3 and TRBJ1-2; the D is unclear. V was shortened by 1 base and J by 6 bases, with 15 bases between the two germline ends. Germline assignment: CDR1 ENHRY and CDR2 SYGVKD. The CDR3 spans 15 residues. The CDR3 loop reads CAISEFVEDHNGYTF. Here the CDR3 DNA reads TGTGCCATCAGTGAGTTTGTGGAAGACCATAATGGCTACACCTTC.

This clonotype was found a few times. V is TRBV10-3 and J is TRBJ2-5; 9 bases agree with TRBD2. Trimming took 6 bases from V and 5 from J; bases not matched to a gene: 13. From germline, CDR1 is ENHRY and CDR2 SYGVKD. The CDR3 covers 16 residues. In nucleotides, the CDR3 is TGTGCCATCAGCTCTACCTCAGCGGGAGGCGGTGAGACCCAGTACTTC. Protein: CAISSTSAGGGETQYF.

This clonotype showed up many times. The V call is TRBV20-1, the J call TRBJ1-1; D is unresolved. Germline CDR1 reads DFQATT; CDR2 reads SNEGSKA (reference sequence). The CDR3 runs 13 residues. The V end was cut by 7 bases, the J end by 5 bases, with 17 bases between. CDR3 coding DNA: TGCAGTGTCTCGGCCGGCGGCGGGACTGAAGCTTTCTTT. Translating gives CSVSAGGGTEAFF.

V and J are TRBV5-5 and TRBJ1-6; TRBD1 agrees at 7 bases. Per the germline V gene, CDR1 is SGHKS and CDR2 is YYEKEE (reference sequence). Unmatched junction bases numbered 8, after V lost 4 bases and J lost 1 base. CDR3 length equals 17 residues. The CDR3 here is CASSPGTERSYNSPLHF. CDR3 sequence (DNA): TGTGCCAGCAGCCCCGGGACAGAAAGGTCCTATAATTCACCCCTCCACTTT.

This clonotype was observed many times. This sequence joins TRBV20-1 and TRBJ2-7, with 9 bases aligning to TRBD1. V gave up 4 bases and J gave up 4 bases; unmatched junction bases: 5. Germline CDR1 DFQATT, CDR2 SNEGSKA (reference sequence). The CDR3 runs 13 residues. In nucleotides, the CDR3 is TGCAGTGCTACCGGGACAGGGTTTTACGAGCAGTACTTC. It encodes CSATGTGFYEQYF.

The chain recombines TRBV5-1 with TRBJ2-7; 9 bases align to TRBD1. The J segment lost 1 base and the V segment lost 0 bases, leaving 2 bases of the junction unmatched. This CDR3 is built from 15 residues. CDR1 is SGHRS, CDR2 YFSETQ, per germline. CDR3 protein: CASSLVDRGSYEQYF. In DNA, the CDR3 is TGCGCCAGCAGCTTGGTGGACAGGGGATCCTACGAGCAGTACTTC.